This T cell receptor beta chain was obtained from a study of PD-1 blockade in classical Hodgkin lymphoma (dated by TCRdb to 2020 to 2022). A note on the overall study: Nivolumab dosing was 3 mg/kg intravenously every 2 weeks, continuing until either disease progression or unacceptable toxicity. The study used CyTOF and TCR beta sequencing to define a peripheral blood immune signature of response to PD-1 blockade in classical Hodgkin lymphoma. The investigation overall reported the following: Lower diversity was observed in patients in whom nivolumab was started less than 1 year after ASCT, and these patients were excluded from later analyses so that confounding by immune reconstitution would be avoided. A significant rise by C4D1 was seen in CD4+ but not CD8+ TCR diversity (p=0.0027 vs p=0.16), with the rise being most apparent in complete responders (p=0.02). Trial patients achieving complete response had baseline diversity similar to newly diagnosed patients, whereas partial responders and progressors had significantly lower diversity. The study was restricted to a single clinical trial cohort, and the causes of repertoire differences, possibly disease activity or prior therapy, were left undefined. Baseline TCR diversity was reported to be lower in newly diagnosed patients than in healthy donors and to be lower still in relapsed/refractory patients.

Genomic DNA was isolated using the Qiagen DNeasy kit from unsorted PBMCs as well as from negatively selected CD4+ and CD8+ fractions. Using primers that anneal to V and J segments, immunoSEQ multiplex PCR amplified the TCR beta CDR3 regions. Amplification bias was minimized using a synthetic immune receptor repertoire, and residual bias was removed computationally after sequencing. The authors' analysis ran thus. Repertoire diversity was quantified as the Shannon entropy index using custom Python scripts. Unsorted, CD4+ and CD8+ repertoires were analyzed separately, except for combined analyses in which CD4+ and CD8+ sequences were merged in silico. Clonal expansion was defined as a frequency increase of at least 2-fold after treatment compared with C1D1, and clones undetected at baseline were assigned a pseudocount of 0.5. Singleton clones were defined as clones with 0 or 1 copy at C1D1, and non-singleton clones were defined as clones with 2 or more copies. Clones expanded in unsorted samples were labelled as CD4+, CD8+ or unknown by matching protein sequences in sorted samples from the same patient. Wilcoxon tests on paired samples were used to test diversity changes from C1D1 to C4D1. TCRdb provides this immuneACCESS table in a form limited to in-frame rearrangements. Some clones are lacking; in checked studies, under half of them reflect an unresolved V gene, and why the rest are absent is not known. V, J and clone size derive from that table, while D and trimming were established from the DNA sequence. The sample table contains 25,000 to 35,000 clones; only one count was recorded for 60% to 80% of them. Jointly, the top ten make up roughly 4% of the sample.

Per the publication, the time point label means: cycle 2 day 1 (C2D1) of nivolumab. All trial patients had relapsed after autologous stem cell transplantation, with cohorts A, B and C differing in prior brentuximab vedotin exposure. The trial cohort comprised some 60 patients with relapsed/refractory classical Hodgkin lymphoma whose best overall responses were complete response, partial response or progressive disease. Single-agent nivolumab was administered to trial patients in the multi-cohort phase II CheckMate 205 trial. An independent review committee assessed best overall response using the 2007 International Working Group response criteria. Trial PBMCs were obtained immediately prior to nivolumab initiation (C1D1) and on therapy at cycle 2 day 1 and cycle 4 day 1. Peripheral blood was collected in 8 mL Vacutainer Cell Preparation Tubes, from which PBMCs were isolated by centrifugation and then cryopreserved.

As encoded in the germline V gene, CDR1 is MNHNS while CDR2 is SASEGT. The CDR3 has 14 amino acids, counting the end cysteine and phenylalanine. The read is trimmed to its CDR3 DNA, 42 bases read in frame from base 1. V is cut by 1 base and J by 5 bases, and the space between the germline ends is 11 bases. With respect to this clone: Its antigen is currently not known. No base quality information exists; no much larger clone differs at one position.

Source: peripheral blood mononuclear cells (PBMCs), taken before the second cycle of nivolumab. This sequence uses TRBV6-1 and TRBJ1-2, and the D gene may be TRBD1, 6 bases matching. The source is a human donor with classical Hodgkin lymphoma. In nucleotide form, the sequence is TGTGCCAGCAGTGAAGACCAGGGGAGGTATGGCTACACCTTC. It translates to CASSEDQGRYGYTF.